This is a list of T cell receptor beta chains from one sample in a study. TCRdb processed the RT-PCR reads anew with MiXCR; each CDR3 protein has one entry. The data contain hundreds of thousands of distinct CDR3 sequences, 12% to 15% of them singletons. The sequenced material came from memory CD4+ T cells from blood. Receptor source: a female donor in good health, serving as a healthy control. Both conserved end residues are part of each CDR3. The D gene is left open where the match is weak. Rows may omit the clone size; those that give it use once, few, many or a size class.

CASSLAQGSHYGYTF | TGTGCCAGCAGCTTAGCACAGGGGTCGCACTATGGCTACACCTTC | TRBD1 | TRBJ1-2 | - | TRBV7-8
CASRGVASGPGETQYF | TGTGCCAGCAGGGGGGTGGCTAGCGGGCCAGGGGAGACCCAGTACTTC | TRBD2 | TRBJ2-5 | few | TRBV5-4
CASSSGTGEVDEQFF | TGTGCCAGCAGCTCCGGGACTGGGGAGGTCGATGAGCAGTTCTTC | - | TRBJ2-1 | few | TRBV5-4
CASSDAQGGGTEAFF | TGTGCCAGCAGCGACGCACAGGGGGGAGGCACTGAAGCTTTCTTT | TRBD1 | TRBJ1-1 | few | TRBV5-4
CSTQPSYNEQFF | TGCAGTACTCAGCCCTCCTACAATGAGCAGTTCTTC | - | TRBJ2-1 | many | TRBV29-1
CASRGWRSGNTIYF | TGTGCCAGCAGGGGGTGGAGGTCTGGAAACACCATATATTTT | - | TRBJ1-3 | few | TRBV6-5
CASSLGGVRDTQYF | TGTGCCAGCAGCTTAGGCGGCGTCAGGGATACGCAGTATTTT | - | TRBJ2-3 | many | TRBV7-3
CASSLAARTGGTDTQYF | TGTGCCAGCAGCTTAGCAGCGAGGACAGGGGGCACAGATACGCAGTATTTT | TRBD1 | TRBJ2-3 | few | TRBV11-2
CAISDQGGGSNQPQHF | TGTGCCATCAGTGACCAAGGAGGGGGAAGCAATCAGCCCCAGCATTTT | - | TRBJ1-5 | many | TRBV10-3
CASSFEPSYNEQFF | TGTGCCAGCAGTTTCGAGCCCTCCTACAATGAGCAGTTCTTC | - | TRBJ2-1 | many | TRBV12-3/TRBV12-4
CASSYQADSSYNEQFF | TGTGCCAGCAGTTACCAAGCGGATAGCTCCTACAATGAGCAGTTCTTC | - | TRBJ2-1 | many | TRBV6-5
CATTLGPGGYTF | TGTGCCACCACGTTGGGGCCAGGTGGCTACACCTTC | - | TRBJ1-2 | many | TRBV12-3/TRBV12-4
CSAYHKTGNEAFF | TGCAGCGCTTACCATAAAACCGGAAACGAAGCTTTCTTT | - | TRBJ1-1 | few | TRBV29-1
CASSDQPQHF | TGTGCCAGCAGCGATCAGCCCCAGCATTTT | - | TRBJ1-5 | many | TRBV7-9
CASSPQIPGRATEAFF | TGTGCCAGCTCACCCCAAATTCCGGGCAGGGCGACTGAAGCTTTCTTT | - | TRBJ1-1 | once | TRBV18
CACSYNLAGVYEQYF | TGTGCCTGCAGTTACAATCTAGCGGGAGTATACGAGCAGTACTTC | TRBD2 | TRBJ2-7 | - | TRBV6-6
CSALTRQGNSPLHF | TGCAGTGCTCTCACTCGACAGGGGAATTCACCCCTCCACTTT | TRBD1 | TRBJ1-6 | - | TRBV20-1
CSGSIPGQGQNGNEQFF | TGCAGTGGTAGCATCCCGGGACAGGGACAGAACGGCAATGAGCAGTTCTTC | TRBD1 | TRBJ2-1 | many | TRBV20-1
CSAAGGQQETQYF | TGCAGTGCCGCAGGGGGACAGCAAGAGACCCAGTACTTC | TRBD1 | TRBJ2-5 | many | TRBV20-1
CASSLLTDRGYGYTF | TGTGCCAGCAGCCTCCTCACTGACAGGGGCTATGGCTACACCTTC | TRBD1 | TRBJ1-2 | - | TRBV4-2
CASSRTGQNFYEQYF | TGTGCCAGCAGCAGAACCGGGCAGAATTTCTACGAGCAGTACTTC | - | TRBJ2-7 | few | TRBV9
CASSFSGAQAGELFF | TGCGCCAGCAGCTTTTCAGGGGCGCAGGCCGGGGAGCTGTTTTTT | - | TRBJ2-2 | - | TRBV5-1
CSAHPRTGAFF | TGCAGTGCTCACCCTCGGACTGGAGCTTTCTTT | - | TRBJ1-1 | many | TRBV20-1
CASTFPGLPAGELFF | TGTGCCAGTACCTTTCCGGGGCTACCCGCCGGGGAGCTGTTTTTT | - | TRBJ2-2 | - | TRBV19